This note documents a single T cell receptor (beta chain) sequence. Antigen unknown. This entry is derived from a study of blood T cells in healthy people across ages. Study-level results: Researchers deemed the diversity estimates from one million T cells underestimates. Both higher diversity and more naive CD4+ cells marked long-lived donors when set against aged donors.

Every donor contributed around 10 milliliters of peripheral blood by blood draw. Looked up from germline, CDR1 is SGHTA and CDR2 is FQGNSA. V gave up 5 bases and J gave up 7 bases; unmatched junction bases: 17. This CDR3 is built from 16 residues. Alongside a J-beta primer mix, a sample-barcoded 5' primer served in a second PCR lasting about 7 to 12 cycles. Each cDNA was tagged by a template-switch adaptor containing 12 random nucleotides. TCRdb passed the 5' RACE reads through MiXCR, listing each CDR3 protein once. The data contain some 1.7 million distinct CDR3 sequences, 28% of them singletons. This receptor was obtained from a woman aged 25 to 39 in good health. The sample was blood. The chain employs TRBV7-2 and TRBJ2-7; 7 nucleotides match TRBD1. CDR3 in amino acids: CASSLYPGQPSEEQYF. In DNA form, the CDR3 reads TGTGCCAGCAGCCTATACCCGGGACAGCCGTCGGAGGAGCAGTACTTC.